Below, one T cell receptor beta chain is given with its context. This record comes from a study of blood T cell repertoires in COVID-19. In the original workflow: Cell counts per sample came from amplifying reference gene primers. Method: immunoSEQ multiplex PCR; TCRdb's copy keeps in-frame clones and lacks some. D and trimming were read from the DNA, whereas the V and J calls and clone size are those reported in that table. The data show under 40,000 clones, approximately 91% seen once. After removal of 5 bases from V and 5 bases from J, the junction contained 11 bases not matched to a gene. The CDR3 is made up of 15 amino acids. CDR1 is MNHEY and CDR2 is SMNVEV in the germline V gene (reference sequence).

This rearrangement joins TRBV27 to TRBJ2-7; TRBD1 matches 8 bases. The sequence came from a man between 65 and 85 years old with active COVID-19. Sequenced material: peripheral blood. The CDR3 DNA reads as TGTGCCAGCAGTGCAGGACAGGGTTTCTTCCACGAGCAGTACTTC. Amino acid sequence: CASSAGQGFFHEQYF.